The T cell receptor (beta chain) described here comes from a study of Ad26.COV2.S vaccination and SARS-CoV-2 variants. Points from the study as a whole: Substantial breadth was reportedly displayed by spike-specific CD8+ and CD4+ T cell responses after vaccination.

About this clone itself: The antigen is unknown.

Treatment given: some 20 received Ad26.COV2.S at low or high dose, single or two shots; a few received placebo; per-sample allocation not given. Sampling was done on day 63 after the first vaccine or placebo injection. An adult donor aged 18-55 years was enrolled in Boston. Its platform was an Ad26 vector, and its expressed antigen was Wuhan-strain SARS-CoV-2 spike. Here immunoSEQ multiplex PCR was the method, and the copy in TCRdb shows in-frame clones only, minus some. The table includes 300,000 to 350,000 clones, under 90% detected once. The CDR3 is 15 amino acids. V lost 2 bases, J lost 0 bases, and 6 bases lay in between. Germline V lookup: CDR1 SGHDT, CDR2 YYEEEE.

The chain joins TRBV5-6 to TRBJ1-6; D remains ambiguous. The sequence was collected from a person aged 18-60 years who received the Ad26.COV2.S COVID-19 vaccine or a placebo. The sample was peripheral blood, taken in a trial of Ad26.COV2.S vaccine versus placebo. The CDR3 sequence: CASSFRGSYNSPLHF. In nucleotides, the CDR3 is TGTGCCAGCAGCTTTCGAGGCTCCTATAATTCACCCCTCCACTTT. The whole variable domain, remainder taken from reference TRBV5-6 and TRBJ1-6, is DAGVTQSPTHLIKTRGQQVTLRCSPKSGHDTVSWYQQALGQGPQFIFQYYEEEERQRGNFPDRFSGHQFPNYSSELNVNALLLGDSALYLCASSFRGSYNSPLHFGNGTRLTVT.